This T cell receptor (beta chain) was obtained from a study of T-cell memory formation after mild COVID-19. Study-wide points: Clones that contracted from day 15 to 85 were balanced CD4/CD8, while later expanders leaned CD4+. Shrinking CD4+ clones resided mostly in CM and EM, and CD8+ ones in EMRA. Memory cells collected pre-infection included some clones that later responded, suggesting cross-reactive memory joined.

Concerning this clonotype itself: Its antigen is undetermined.

J gave up 4 bases and V 4 bases, and 12 bases lay outside the gene matches. Germline V CDR1 and CDR2: SGHRS, YFSETQ. The CDR3 is 17 residues long. TCRalpha and TCRbeta libraries used 5'RACE with constant-segment primers and UMIs. MiXCR, run by TCRdb on the 5' RACE reads, gives a single entry per CDR3 protein. The sample carries 100,000 or so distinct CDR3 sequences, roughly 10% recorded once. This receptor was taken from a man aged 18 to 29 who had mild COVID-19 (a few samples of this study predate the infection). Cell type and time point are not known. This chain uses TRBV5-1 with TRBJ2-1; 9 bases agree with TRBD1. What was sequenced was PBMCs or a T cell subset sorted from them (not recorded which). CDR3: CASSHGPGTGNYNEQFF. CDR3 nucleotides: TGCGCCAGCAGCCACGGCCCCGGGACAGGGAATTACAATGAGCAGTTCTTC.